A selection of T cell receptor beta chains follows, all from one sample in a study of follicular helper T cells after annual influenza vaccination. Data came from immunoSEQ multiplex PCR; TCRdb stores just in-frame clones and leaves some out. Here the sample spans about 5,600 clones, roughly 82% being singletons. The sequencing used CXCR5- memory CD4+ T cells sorted from blood, collected on the day of influenza vaccination. The receptors were sampled from an adult who received the influenza vaccine. CDR3s include the opening cysteine and the closing phenylalanine or tryptophan. The D gene is left open where the match is weak. For some rows the clone size is stated as once, few or many, or as a class when expanded; others skip it.

CASSIEPGSYEQYF TGTGCCAGTAGTATAGAACCAGGGTCCTACGAGCAGTACTTC NA NA TRBJ2-7 TRBV19
CASSLAGGTGANVLTF TGCGCCAGCAGCTTGGCAGGAGGAACTGGGGCCAACGTCCTGACTTTC NA NA TRBJ2-6 TRBV5-1
CASSGYRGLDTGELFF TGTGCCAGCAGCGGGTACAGGGGCCTAGACACCGGGGAGCTGTTTTTT TRBD1 NA TRBJ2-2 TRBV5-6
CASSSRHLRETQYF TGTGCCAGCAGCTCCCGGCACCTGAGGGAGACCCAGTACTTC NA NA TRBJ2-5 TRBV7-2
CASSLGRGTLDEKLFF TGTGCCAGCAGCTTGGGCCGAGGGACGTTAGATGAAAAACTGTTTTTT NA NA TRBJ1-4 TRBV11-2
CASSYLGLNQPQHF TGTGCCAGCAGTTATCTAGGTCTCAATCAGCCCCAGCATTTT NA once TRBJ1-5 TRBV6-5
CASSVSGGARFTEAFF TGTGCCAGCAGCGTCAGTGGGGGCGCAAGGTTCACTGAAGCTTTCTTT NA NA TRBJ1-1 TRBV9
CASRRGALTDTQYF TGTGCCAGCAGGCGGGGCGCGCTCACAGATACGCAGTATTTT NA NA TRBJ2-3 TRBV6-1
CASSQGAAGSSYEQYF TGTGCCAGCAGCCAAGGGGCAGCGGGCAGCTCCTACGAGCAGTACTTC NA NA TRBJ2-7 TRBV7-8
CASRTSGSSYEQYF TGTGCCAGCAGGACTAGCGGGAGCTCCTACGAGCAGTACTTC TRBD2 NA TRBJ2-7 TRBV7-9
CASNPQGALNTEAFF TGTGCCAGCAACCCACAGGGGGCTCTGAACACTGAAGCTTTCTTT TRBD1 NA TRBJ1-1 TRBV9
CASSPYRGQPQHF TGTGCCAGCAGTCCCTACCGGGGCCAGCCCCAGCATTTT NA few TRBJ1-5 TRBV6-6
CASSLRGTDREAFF TGTGCCAGCAGCTTAAGAGGTACGGATCGTGAAGCTTTCTTT NA NA TRBJ1-1 TRBV7-2
CAIRGGSMNTEAFF TGTGCCATCAGAGGGGGCTCCATGAACACTGAAGCTTTCTTT TRBD1 NA TRBJ1-1 TRBV10-3
CASSYRSVGSDTQYF TGTGCCAGCAGCTACCGGAGTGTGGGGTCAGATACGCAGTATTTT NA NA TRBJ2-3 TRBV5-4
CASSLGGLATGELFF TGCGCCAGCAGCTTGGGCGGACTAGCAACCGGGGAGCTGTTTTTT TRBD2 NA TRBJ2-2 TRBV5-1
CASRSLQGSYNSPLHF TGTGCCAGCAGATCTCTACAGGGATCCTATAATTCACCCCTCCACTTT NA NA TRBJ1-6 TRBV6-6
CASSPRGSQETQYF TGTGCCAGCAGTCCCAGGGGGAGCCAAGAGACCCAGTACTTC TRBD1 NA TRBJ2-5 TRBV11-2
CASLGGGSTDTQYF TGTGCTAGTCTAGGGGGGGGGTCCACAGATACGCAGTATTTT NA NA TRBJ2-3 TRBV12-5
CASSQVVTSGSAVRGEQFF TGTGCCAGCAGCCAAGTTGTTACTAGCGGGAGCGCGGTCCGGGGTGAGCAGTTCTTC TRBD2 NA TRBJ2-1 TRBV4-2
CASYREGGGTDTQYF TGCGCCTCTTACCGGGAAGGGGGGGGCACAGATACGCAGTATTTT NA NA TRBJ2-3 TRBV5-1
CASSSGLAGDPAKNIQYF TGTGCCAGCAGCTCCGGACTAGCGGGGGACCCAGCCAAAAACATTCAGTACTTC TRBD2 NA TRBJ2-4 TRBV7-9
CASSLVRGSTEAFF TGTGCCAGCAGCTTAGTGAGGGGAAGCACTGAAGCTTTCTTT NA few TRBJ1-1 TRBV7-3
CASSAGTGVWSPLHF TGTGCCAGCAGTGCCGGGACAGGGGTTTGGTCACCCCTCCACTTT TRBD1 NA TRBJ1-6 TRBV6-1
CAISDDETQYF TGTGCCATCAGTGATGACGAGACCCAGTACTTC NA once TRBJ2-5 TRBV10-3
CASSPGWAWGDTEAFF TGCGCCAGCAGCCCGGGGTGGGCGTGGGGTGACACTGAAGCTTTCTTT NA NA TRBJ1-1 TRBV5-1
CASSKLGRSLVGANVLTF TGTGCCAGCAGCAAACTGGGACGGTCTCTGGTGGGGGCCAACGTCCTGACTTTC NA NA TRBJ2-6 TRBV27
CASGLGLADTDTQYF TGTGCTAGTGGCTTGGGACTAGCAGACACAGATACGCAGTATTTT TRBD2 NA TRBJ2-3 TRBV12-5
CASSRPGTEPDTQYF TGTGCCAGCAGCCGACCAGGGACAGAGCCGGATACGCAGTATTTT TRBD1 NA TRBJ2-3 TRBV6-5
CASSPGTGLKSTDTQYF TGCGCCAGCAGCCCCGGGACAGGGCTCAAAAGCACAGATACGCAGTATTTT TRBD1 NA TRBJ2-3 TRBV5-1
CASSVARGYGYTF TGTGCCAGCAGCGTAGCGAGAGGGTATGGCTACACCTTC NA NA TRBJ1-2 TRBV9
CASSPRDKNTEAFF TGTGCCAGCTCACCACGAGACAAGAACACTGAAGCTTTCTTT NA NA TRBJ1-1 TRBV18
CASSLSGTNNEKLFF TGTGCCAGCAGTCTTTCCGGGACAAATAATGAAAAACTGTTTTTT NA NA TRBJ1-4 TRBV27
CASSPTGNEQFF TGCGCCAGCAGCCCAACCGGTAATGAGCAGTTCTTC NA NA TRBJ2-1 TRBV5-1
CASSLAPSGRDEQFF TGCGCCAGCAGCTTGGCCCCTAGCGGGAGGGATGAGCAGTTCTTC TRBD2 NA TRBJ2-1 TRBV5-1
CASSLGPQGPVNSPLHF TGTGCCAGCAGCTTAGGGCCCCAGGGGCCCGTTAATTCACCCCTCCACTTT NA NA TRBJ1-6 TRBV7-9
CASRPGTSGDSPLHF TGTGCCAGTAGACCCGGGACATCCGGGGATTCACCCCTCCACTTT NA NA TRBJ1-6 TRBV19
CASSVDWGSEQYF TGTGCCAGCAGCGTAGATTGGGGGAGCGAGCAGTACTTC NA NA TRBJ2-7 TRBV9
CASRPAGGFYNEQFF TGTGCCAGCAGACCGGCGGGAGGGTTTTACAATGAGCAGTTCTTC TRBD2 NA TRBJ2-1 TRBV5-4
CASSELGQGNRNTIYF TGTGCCAGCAGTGAACTGGGACAGGGAAATAGAAACACCATATATTTT TRBD1 NA TRBJ1-3 TRBV6-1
CASRTLAERYEQYF TGTGCCAGCAGGACCCTAGCGGAGAGATACGAGCAGTACTTC TRBD2 NA TRBJ2-7 TRBV9
CASSLQGEVTEAFF TGCGCCAGCAGCCTACAGGGGGAGGTCACTGAAGCTTTCTTT TRBD1 NA TRBJ1-1 TRBV5-1
CASSSPGTSGRRTQYF TGTGCCAGCAGCTCCCCCGGGACTAGCGGGAGGAGGACCCAGTACTTC TRBD2 NA TRBJ2-5 TRBV5-4
CAWGLAGGGLDYNEQFF TGTGCCTGGGGACTAGCGGGAGGTGGACTTGACTACAATGAGCAGTTCTTC TRBD2 NA TRBJ2-1 TRBV30
CASSGGRTVPGYTF TGTGCCAGCAGCGGGGGCCGGACAGTCCCGGGCTACACCTTC NA NA TRBJ1-2 TRBV5-6
CASRAPRKTYGYTF TGTGCAAGTCGCGCTCCACGAAAGACCTATGGCTACACCTTC NA NA TRBJ1-2 TRBV12-2
CASSMLGSGRTDTQYF TGTGCCAGTAGTATGTTGGGTAGCGGGCGCACAGATACGCAGTATTTT TRBD2 NA TRBJ2-3 TRBV19
CASSSSGTSGYNEQFF TGTGCCAGCAGCTCCTCCGGGACTAGCGGTTACAATGAGCAGTTCTTC TRBD2 NA TRBJ2-1 TRBV7-9
CSVVGGGANTGELFF TGCAGCGTTGTTGGGGGAGGTGCGAACACCGGGGAGCTGTTTTTT NA NA TRBJ2-2 TRBV29-1
CASGPWGTNEKLFF TGTGCCAGCGGACCCTGGGGGACTAATGAAAAACTGTTTTTT NA NA TRBJ1-4 TRBV6-5